One sample yielded the 30 T cell receptor beta chains listed below, sequenced in a study of shared clonotypes between healthy human individuals. Using immunoSEQ multiplex PCR, the repertoire was profiled, and TCRdb retains in-frame clones only, with some absent. The profile shows hundreds of thousands of clones, 96% of them singletons. Sequencing input: naive CD4+ T cells sorted from blood. Subset noted: CD45RA+ positively selected. Receptors originate from a woman aged 30 to 39 in good health.

In this sample, this clone turned up once. The rearrangement uses TRBV2 and TRBJ1-3; D is unclear. Germline V gene sequence: CDR1 SNHLY, CDR2 FYNNEI. The CDR3 is made up of 14 amino acids. The V end was cut by 4 bases, the J end by 2 bases, with 9 bases between. In DNA, the CDR3 is TGTGCCAGCAGTGTTAGCAATACTGGAAACACCATATATTTT. Its protein is CASSVSNTGNTIYF.

In its sample, this clone was seen once. The chain carries TRBV5-1 and TRBJ2-5; D may be TRBD2 (6 bases). V lost 4 bases and J lost 5, with 6 bases in between. Germline loops: CDR1 SGHRS, CDR2 YFSETQ. This CDR3 has 11 amino acids. CDR3 amino acids: CASSGRETQYF. The CDR3, as DNA: TGCGCCAGCAGCGGGAGGGAGACCCAGTACTTC.

The V call is TRBV28, the J call TRBJ1-1; D remains ambiguous. Germline loops: CDR1 MDHEN, CDR2 SYDVKM. V shed 5 bases and J shed 5 bases, with 18 bases lying between them. This CDR3 is 15 amino acids long. The CDR3 nucleotides are TGTGCCAGCAGTCCTTCCCGGGTGGGTAGGACTGAAGCTTTCTTT. As protein: CASSPSRVGRTEAFF.

This sequence joins TRBV11-3 and TRBJ2-7; D gene unclear. Trimming shortened V by 4 bases and J by 2 bases, and 18 bases separated the two germline ends. CDR3 length: 16 residues. CDR1 and CDR2 (germline): SGHNT, YENEEA. CDR3 sequence (DNA): TGTGCCAGCAGCTCAGGAACGGAAGACCCGACCTACGAGCAGTACTTC. Translated, it gives CASSSGTEDPTYEQYF.

V usage is TRBV6-5 and J usage is TRBJ1-1; possible D gene TRBD1, 5 bases. Per germline, CDR1 MNHEY and CDR2 SVGAGI. This CDR3 has 14 residues. V lost 4 bases, J lost 1 base, and 10 bases lay in between. CDR3 sequence: CASSWQGPNTEAFF. CDR3 in DNA: TGTGCCAGCAGTTGGCAGGGACCGAACACTGAAGCTTTCTTT.

This chain uses TRBV5-1 with TRBJ2-5; 11 bases align to TRBD1. This CDR3 is 15 amino acids long. The germline V gene has CDR1 SGHRS and CDR2 YFSETQ. Trimming took 1 base from V and 4 from J; bases not matched to a gene: 3. The CDR3 spells CASSLSGQGAETQYF. CDR3 bases: TGCGCCAGCAGCTTGTCCGGACAGGGGGCAGAGACCCAGTACTTC.

The rearrangement links TRBV28 to TRBJ2-7; no definite D call. The germline V gene has CDR1 MDHEN and CDR2 SYDVKM. Trimming removed 8 bases at V and 3 bases at J, with 14 bases between. CDR3 size: 13 residues. The CDR3 region has the DNA TGTGCCAGCCTCTCCCTCACGGGCTACGAGCAGTACTTC. This translates into CASLSLTGYEQYF.

This rearrangement joins TRBV7-2 to TRBJ1-2, with D hard to call. The CDR3 contains 13 residues. The V gene's germline CDR1 is SGHTA and CDR2 FQGNSA. V shed 3 bases and J shed 7 bases, with 12 bases lying between them. The DNA of the CDR3 is TGTGCCAGCAGCTTCGGGGAGGTGGGTGGCTACACCTTC. Amino acid sequence: CASSFGEVGGYTF.

The gene calls are TRBV2 and TRBJ1-4, with TRBD1 as a possible D gene (5 bases). Looked up from germline, CDR1 is SNHLY and CDR2 is FYNNEI. V was shortened by 0 bases and J by 12 bases, with 20 bases between the two germline ends. This CDR3 contains 16 residues. In DNA, the CDR3 is TGTGCCAGCAGTGAAGCTATCAGGGCTGTACCGATGGAACTGTTTTTT. Translation: CASSEAIRAVPMELFF.

This chain links TRBV18 with TRBJ1-6, with D tentatively TRBD1 (6 bases). V lost 3 bases to trimming and J lost 3 bases, with 18 bases between them. Germline V lookup: CDR1 KGHSH, CDR2 LQKENI. CDR3 length equals 18 residues. The CDR3 region is CASSPGTGGAGYNSPLHF. The CDR3 region has the DNA TGTGCCAGCTCACCCGGTACGGGGGGCGCTGGCTATAATTCACCCCTCCACTTT.

The rearrangement uses TRBV25-1 and TRBJ1-5, with a tentative D call TRBD1 (6 bases). In germline, CDR1 is MGHDK, CDR2 SYGVNS. The CDR3 has 14 residues. Trimming stripped 4 bases from V and 4 bases from J, with 11 bases between. The CDR3 DNA sequence: TGTGCCAGCAGTGGGCTAGGGGGGAATCAGCCCCAGCATTTT. Translating it yields CASSGLGGNQPQHF.

This chain uses TRBV27 with TRBJ2-1; 8 bases line up with TRBD2. The length of the CDR3 is 14 residues. CDR1 is MNHEY, CDR2 SMNVEV, per germline (reference sequence). The J segment lost 15 bases and the V segment lost 4 bases, leaving 14 bases of the junction unmatched. The CDR3 spells CASSSPLGGTRLFF. CDR3 sequence (DNA): TGTGCCAGCAGTTCCCCACTTGGGGGGACTAGGCTGTTCTTC.

Comments on this clone: The junction shows a germline mismatch at one end, possibly a read error. The rearrangement joins TRBV5-1 to TRBJ2-5, with a weak D call TRBD2 (7 bases). In germline, CDR1 is SGHRS, CDR2 YFSETQ. This CDR3 has 13 amino acids. DNA for the CDR3: TGCGCCAGCAGTTTGGCGGGGGCAGAGACCCAGTACTTC. This encodes CASSLAGAETQYF.

The V call is TRBV30, the J call TRBJ1-5, with a possible D match to TRBD1 (5 bases). This CDR3 comprises 14 residues. V lost 1 base and J 1 base, leaving 8 bases between the germline ends. Germline V gives CDR1 GTSNPN, CDR2 SVGIG (reference sequence). The CDR3 DNA sequence: TGTGCCTGGAGTGCGACAGTGAGCAATCAGCCCCAGCATTTT. This sequence encodes CAWSATVSNQPQHF.

The rearrangement links TRBV6-6 to TRBJ1-4; possible D gene TRBD1, 5 bases. V lost 4 bases and J lost 8, with 14 bases in between. This CDR3 spans 14 amino acids. Per germline, CDR1 MNHNY and CDR2 SVGAGI (reference sequence). The CDR3 protein is CASSSRLEGEKLFF. CDR3 DNA sequence: TGTGCCAGCAGTTCCAGACTCGAGGGGGAAAAACTGTTTTTT.

This sequence joins TRBV2 and TRBJ2-2; 7 bases match TRBD2. This CDR3 is 16 amino acids long. With 6 bases clipped from V and 1 base from J, the junction kept 8 bases outside the gene matches. Germline lookup yields CDR1 SNHLY and CDR2 FYNNEI. CDR3 DNA: TGTGCCAGCAGGAGGCAGGCTAGCGGGAACACCGGGGAGCTGTTTTTT. Residues: CASRRQASGNTGELFF.

The V and J genes are TRBV4-2 and TRBJ2-7, with 8 bases identical to TRBD2. Germline assignment: CDR1 LGHNA and CDR2 YNFKEQ. J gave up 7 bases and V 1 base, and 6 bases lay outside the gene matches. The CDR3 is 14 residues long. The CDR3 nucleotides are TGTGCCAGCAGCCAAGTAATTAGCGGGAATGAGCAGTACTTC. Translating gives CASSQVISGNEQYF.

Only one count was recorded for this clone. The rearrangement uses TRBV2 and TRBJ2-3; TRBD2 might be the D (6 bases). The V end lost 7 bases, the J end lost 7 bases, and 21 bases lay between the germline ends. Germline-derived CDR1 and CDR2 are SNHLY and FYNNEI. This CDR3 contains 15 residues. CDR3 amino acids: CASTKGEALLNTQYF. The DNA for the CDR3 is TGTGCCAGCACGAAAGGGGAGGCCCTTCTAAATACGCAGTATTTT.

J is TRBJ1-2 and V is TRBV2; D is uncertain. The V end lost 7 bases, the J end lost 3 bases, and 18 bases lay between the germline ends. Germline assignment: CDR1 SNHLY and CDR2 FYNNEI. This CDR3 comprises 15 residues. The CDR3 region is CASILTPGEHYGYTF. In DNA, the CDR3 is TGTGCCAGCATCCTAACCCCCGGCGAGCACTATGGCTACACCTTC.

The V gene is TRBV5-1, the J gene TRBJ1-6, with D perhaps matching TRBD1 (5 bases). The CDR3 contains 15 residues. The V end lost 4 bases, the J end lost 8 bases, and 16 bases lay between the germline ends. Germline-derived CDR1 and CDR2 are SGHRS and YFSETQ. The CDR3 region is CASSPGVGGYSPLHF. The DNA for the CDR3 is TGCGCCAGCAGCCCCGGGGTCGGGGGATATTCACCCCTCCACTTT.

This clone was observed once. Other DNA sequences from this sample encode an identical CDR3 as well. V is TRBV11-3 and J is TRBJ1-1, with D possibly TRBD1 on 5 matching bases. The V and J ends lost 5 bases and 0 bases respectively, with 7 bases between them. CDR1 is SGHNT, CDR2 YENEEA, per germline. The CDR3 contains 13 residues. The CDR3 DNA reads TGTGCCAGCAGCCTAGGGGTGAACACTGAAGCTTTCTTT. Amino acid sequence: CASSLGVNTEAFF.

The V call is TRBV9, the J call TRBJ2-3; 10 bases are shared with TRBD1. The CDR3 runs 16 residues. With 0 bases clipped from V and 3 bases from J, the junction kept 4 bases outside the gene matches. CDR1 SGDLS and CDR2 YYNGEE come from the germline V gene. CDR3 protein: CASSVAGQGVTDTQYF. The DNA for the CDR3 is TGTGCCAGCAGCGTAGCAGGACAGGGGGTGACAGATACGCAGTATTTT. Full variable domain (rest looked up from reference TRBV9 and TRBJ2-3): DSGVTQTPKHLITATGQRVTLRCSPRSGDLSVYWYQQSLDQGLQFLIQYYNGEERAKGNILERFSAQQFPDLHSELNLSSLELGDSALYFCASSVAGQGVTDTQYFGPGTRLTVL.

The V call is TRBV20-1, the J call TRBJ2-3; a possible D gene is TRBD2 (5 bases). CDR1 and CDR2 from the germline V gene are DFQATT and SNEGSKA (reference sequence). The CDR3 runs 11 residues. CDR3 protein: CSVIEGDTQYF. CDR3 DNA: TGCAGCGTGATAGAGGGAGATACGCAGTATTTT.

The chain couples TRBV19 to TRBJ2-7, with 8 bases aligning to TRBD2. Germline V gives CDR1 LNHDA, CDR2 SQIVND (reference sequence). Losses at the gene ends were 5 bases for V and 4 bases for J; bases not matched to a gene: 4. CDR3 length: 13 residues. The CDR3, as DNA: TGTGCCAGTAGTCCGCCTAGCGGGTACGAGCAGTACTTC. This sequence encodes CASSPPSGYEQYF. The complete variable domain, with remaining parts taken from reference TRBV19 and TRBJ2-7, reads DGGITQSPKYLFRKEGQNVTLSCEQNLNHDAMYWYRQDPGQGLRLIYYSQIVNDFQKGDIAEGYSVSREKKESFPLTVTSAQKNPTAFYLCASSPPSGYEQYFGPGTRLTVT.

This clone turned up a few times. The chain couples TRBV5-1 to TRBJ1-1; TRBD1 might be the D (5 bases). The V end was cut by 5 bases, the J end by 1 base, with 9 bases between. This CDR3 has 13 residues. Germline CDR1 is SGHRS and CDR2 is YFSETQ. This CDR3 is CASSQGSNTEAFF. In DNA, the CDR3 is TGCGCCAGCAGTCAGGGTTCGAACACTGAAGCTTTCTTT. The full variable domain, its missing parts supplied by reference TRBV5-1 and TRBJ1-1, is KAGVTQTPRYLIKTRGQQVTLSCSPISGHRSVSWYQQTPGQGLQFLFEYFSETQRNKGNFPGRFSGRQFSNSRSEMNVSTLELGDSALYLCASSQGSNTEAFFGQGTRLTVV.

The V gene is TRBV19, the J gene TRBJ2-3, with D unclear. Trimming shortened V by 5 bases and J by 4 bases, and 19 bases separated the two germline ends. Germline values: CDR1 LNHDA, CDR2 SQIVND (reference sequence). This CDR3 has 16 residues. The DNA for the CDR3 is TGTGCCAGTAGTGCTCGGAGAGTCGCGAGCTCAGATACGCAGTATTTT. It codes for CASSARRVASSDTQYF.

The count of this clone is one. This rearrangement joins TRBV5-6 to TRBJ2-2; D is possibly TRBD1 or TRBD2 (5 bases each). The V and J ends lost 0 bases and 1 base respectively, with 10 bases between them. Germline V gene sequence: CDR1 SGHDT, CDR2 YYEEEE. This CDR3 is 16 amino acids long. The CDR3 DNA sequence: TGTGCCAGCAGCTTGGCCCGGGGCGGGAACACCGGGGAGCTGTTTTTT. Translation gives CASSLARGGNTGELFF.

V gene TRBV5-6 combines with J gene TRBJ2-5; D is uncertain. The J call is doubtful: the DNA matches TRBJ2-7 better. Germline CDR1 and CDR2: SGHDT and YYEEEE. The CDR3 is made up of 15 amino acids. The CDR3 spells CASSLGLVTSYEQYF. In nucleotides, the CDR3 is TGTGCCAGCAGCTTGGGTCTAGTCACCTCCTACGAGCAGTACTTC.

This chain uses TRBV5-4 with TRBJ2-7; D possibly matches TRBD1 or TRBD2 (5 bases each). This CDR3 has 14 residues. Looked up from germline, CDR1 is SGHNT and CDR2 is YYREEE (reference sequence). The V end lost 7 bases, the J end lost 3 bases, and 17 bases lay between the germline ends. The CDR3 region is CASRSTGLYYEQYF. Here the CDR3 DNA reads TGTGCCAGCCGGTCAACGGGGCTATACTACGAGCAGTACTTC.

The V call is TRBV7-2, the J call TRBJ2-5; TRBD1 aligns across 7 bases. The J call may be incorrect, as the DNA end agrees better with TRBJ2-7. This CDR3 has 14 amino acids. The V gene's germline CDR1 is SGHTA and CDR2 FQGNSA. This CDR3 reads CASSLGTEGYEQYF. In DNA, the CDR3 is TGTGCCAGCAGCTTGGGGACAGAGGGCTACGAGCAGTACTTC.